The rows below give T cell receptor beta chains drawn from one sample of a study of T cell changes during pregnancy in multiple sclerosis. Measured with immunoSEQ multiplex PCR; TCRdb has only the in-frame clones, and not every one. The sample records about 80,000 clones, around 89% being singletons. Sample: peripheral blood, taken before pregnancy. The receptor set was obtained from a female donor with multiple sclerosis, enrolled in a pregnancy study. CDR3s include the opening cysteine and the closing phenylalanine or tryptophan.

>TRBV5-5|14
CASSSRGSADTQYF
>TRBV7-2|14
CASSLVGGSTEAFF
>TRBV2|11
CASSNRPGYTF
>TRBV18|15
CASSPRQGRGTEAFF
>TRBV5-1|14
CASSPDRGSEKLFF
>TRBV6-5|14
CASSPPRGIGGYTF
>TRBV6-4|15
CASSEASGGYNEQFF
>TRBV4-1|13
CASIDRLNTEAFF
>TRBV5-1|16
CASSPVPQGSGGGYTF
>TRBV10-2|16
CASSDFGQGSNQPQHF
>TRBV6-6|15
CASSYSWGEGSPLHF
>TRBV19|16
CASSPQRGARRNEQFF
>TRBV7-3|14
CASSLRGGGAEAFF
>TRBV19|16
CASSIAAGGTNTEAFF
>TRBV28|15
CASSSHLTGNYGYTF
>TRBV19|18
CASSIWAWRGTSNYGYTF
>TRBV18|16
CASSLTGTVTSYEQYF
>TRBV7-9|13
CASSPPQNSPLHF
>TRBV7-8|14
CASSPSRTGGIRDF
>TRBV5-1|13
CASSEGSGQPQHF
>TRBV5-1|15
CASSWTGGAEETQYF
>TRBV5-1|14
CATRQGARTDTQYF
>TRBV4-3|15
CASSQGQGVGYEQYF
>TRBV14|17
CASSQDRPTPNTGELFF
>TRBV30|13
CAWSVGLGATIYF
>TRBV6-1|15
CASSDTWTGNTEAFF
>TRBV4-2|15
CASSQAGLAADTQYF
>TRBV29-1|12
CSVGQLNTEAFF
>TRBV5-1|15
CASSIRGRVPYEQYF
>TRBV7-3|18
CASSSRGGPAPSYNEQFF
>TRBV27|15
CASSLRGLTNEKLFF
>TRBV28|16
CASNPLPDRAAYEQYF
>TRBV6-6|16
CASSPRGERGYNEQFF
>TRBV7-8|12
CATSDRASGYTF
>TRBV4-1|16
CASSHPGRGNQETQYF
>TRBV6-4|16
CASSESGLAGADTQYF
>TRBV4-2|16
CASSQDRSGAPETQYF
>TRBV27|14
CASSFSPSNTEAFF
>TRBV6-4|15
CASSDSGGGRNEQFF
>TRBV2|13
CASRVGGYNEQFF
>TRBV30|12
CAWSVLGVEQYF
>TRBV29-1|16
CSVAGTSGTHQETQYF
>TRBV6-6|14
CASSLHRGPTEAFF